This TCR beta chain was sequenced in a study of cytomegalovirus exposure and HLA in healthy donors. Study information: Early release data held tens of millions of unique TCRs from HLA-typed donors. Study results and caveats: It was confirmed in vitro that three of the CMV-associated chains were specific for CMV antigens.

The PCR used 60 Vbeta and 13 Jbeta primers. Assay used: immunoSEQ multiplex PCR; TCRdb lists only in-frame clones, some missing. Among around 94,000 clones listed, about four fifths were seen once. There are 16 residues in the CDR3. V trimming: 4 bases; J trimming: 1 base; junction bases outside the gene matches: 5. Germline CDR1 reads MNHNY; CDR2 reads SVGAGI (reference sequence). The table lists this clone with a count of one. Antigen unknown. Sample: PBMCs. V and J are TRBV6-6 and TRBJ1-1, with 11 bases aligning to TRBD1. The TCR comes from a woman aged 35 to 49 in good health and CMV-seronegative. Written as DNA, the CDR3 is TGTGCCAGCAGTTGGGGGACAGGGGGGAGGAACACTGAAGCTTTCTTT. Translating it yields CASSWGTGGRNTEAFF.